This T cell receptor (beta chain) stems from a study of blood T cell repertoires in COVID-19. Study background: Some COVID-19 samples were acute and others convalescent; all came from the United States, Italy and Spain.

This clone was counted once. Original processing methods: The assay estimated nucleated cells by amplifying reference gene primers. TCRdb's copy holds only in-frame clones and misses some; the assay was immunoSEQ multiplex PCR. The DNA was the basis for D and trimming; V, J and clone size are from that table. The data hold roughly 220,000 clones, with roughly 88% observed a single time. The ends lost 5 bases at V and 5 bases at J; junction bases unmatched: 4. Per germline, CDR1 LGHDT and CDR2 YNNKEL (reference sequence). CDR3 length equals 15 residues. Enrolled through a virtual design, the participants were between roughly 18 and 100 years of age and came from fewer than 30 US areas.

The clonotype comes from a woman aged 50 to 60 with acute COVID-19. The chain uses TRBV3-1 (or the pseudogene TRBV3-2) and TRBJ2-3, with 13 bases fitting TRBD2. Sample: PBMCs or T cells enriched from blood (not recorded which). The CDR3, as DNA: TGTGCCAGCAGCGTACGGACTAGCGGGAGAGATACGCAGTATTTT. This gives the protein CASSVRTSGRDTQYF.